This T cell receptor (beta chain) was identified in a study of regulatory T cells in long-lasting Graves disease. The time point here: newly diagnosed GD, antithyroid drugs for less than 3 months. Making the TCR library involved RNA that had been extracted from PBMCs. This clonotype was picked up many times. Researchers made TCR beta libraries by using iRepertoire HTBI primers and running Arm-PCR on CDR3 regions. TCRdb ran MiXCR on the multiplex PCR reads and lists one entry per CDR3 protein. The sample carries a few hundred thousand distinct CDR3 sequences, roughly a sixth recorded once. V lost 3 bases, J lost 0 bases, and 4 bases stayed unmatched. The CDR3 is 16 amino acids. Germline V gene data show CDR1 as KGHSH and CDR2 as LQKENI. These data were also reused for a study on T cells in Graves' hyperthyroidism and ophthalmopathy. As that study records: A lack of ophthalmopathy progression within 18 months defined stable Graves' hyperthyroidism. Hyperthyroidism had been newly diagnosed in patients aged 18 to 65, and its duration was under 2 months.

Sequencing used peripheral blood mononuclear cells (PBMCs), obtained at new diagnosis, from a patient treated with antithyroid drugs. The chain combines TRBV18 with TRBJ1-1; 10 bases match TRBD1. This TCR was sampled from a man aged 40-49 years with Graves disease. CDR3 in DNA: TGTGCCAGCTCACCGGGACAGGGGACACTGAACACTGAAGCTTTCTTT. Its translation: CASSPGQGTLNTEAFF.